This T cell receptor beta chain comes out of a study of blood T cell repertoires in COVID-19. The wider study: Material from acute and convalescent COVID-19 was sourced from the United States, Italy and Spain. T cells, B-cell-depleted T cells, or PBMCs provided the cDNA or gDNA that served as material.

As originally analysed: Nucleated cell counts were estimated from reference gene primer amplification. The table came from immunoSEQ multiplex PCR; TCRdb's copy has only in-frame clones and leaves some out. That table gives V, J and clone size, and the DNA gave D and trimming. This table has hundreds of thousands of clones, 70% to 90% appearing once. V lost 8 bases, J lost 6 bases, and 15 bases lay in between. The V gene's germline CDR1 is SQVTM and CDR2 ANQGSEA. The CDR3 consists of 12 residues. What the recovered Cohort 3 donors had was two negative PCRs, clearance, or symptom resolution. The sequenced sample was PBMCs or T cells enriched from blood (not recorded which). The sequence was collected from a man in his thirties or forties who had recovered from COVID-19. The chain uses TRBV29-1 and TRBJ2-3; no definite D call. DNA for the CDR3: TGCAGCTTTACGAGTGCATTCGATACGCAGTATTTT. It is translated as CSFTSAFDTQYF.